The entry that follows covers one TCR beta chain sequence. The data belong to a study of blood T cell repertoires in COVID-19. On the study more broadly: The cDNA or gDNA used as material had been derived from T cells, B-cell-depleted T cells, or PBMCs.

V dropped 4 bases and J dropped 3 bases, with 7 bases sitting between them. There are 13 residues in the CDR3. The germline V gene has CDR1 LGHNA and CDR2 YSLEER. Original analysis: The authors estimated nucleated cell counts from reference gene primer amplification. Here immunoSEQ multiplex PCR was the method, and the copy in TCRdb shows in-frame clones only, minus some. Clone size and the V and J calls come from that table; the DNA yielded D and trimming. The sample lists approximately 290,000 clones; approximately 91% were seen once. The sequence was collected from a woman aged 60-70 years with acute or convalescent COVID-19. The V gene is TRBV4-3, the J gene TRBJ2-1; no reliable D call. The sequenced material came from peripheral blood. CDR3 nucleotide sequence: TGCGCCAGCAGCCTGACTTACTACAATGAGCAGTTCTTC. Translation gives CASSLTYYNEQFF.